Below are 18 T cell receptor beta chains sequenced from a single sample in a study of blood T cell repertoires in COVID-19. TCRdb keeps only in-frame clones here, not all; method: immunoSEQ multiplex PCR. The sample yields around 50,000 clones, 90% to 95% seen once. Material: peripheral blood. These receptors all stem from a man between 60 and 75 years old with COVID-19, enrolled during active disease.

The V call is TRBV6-1, the J call TRBJ2-7; 8 bases match TRBD2. Germline CDR1 and CDR2: MNHNS and SASEGT. The CDR3 is made up of 15 amino acids. J gave up 0 bases and V 3 bases, and 4 bases lay outside the gene matches. The CDR3 loop reads CASSELAGGSYEQYF. DNA for the CDR3: TGTGCCAGCAGTGAGCTAGCGGGCGGCTCCTACGAGCAGTACTTC.

The chain employs TRBV2 and TRBJ1-1; D is unclear. The CDR3 sequence is 14 residues long. V was cut by 5 bases and J by 2 bases, with 12 bases left in between. Per the germline V gene, CDR1 is SNHLY and CDR2 is FYNNEI. The CDR3 nucleotides read TGTGCCAGCAGTATCAGAACAGTAAACACTGAAGCTTTCTTT. Translated: CASSIRTVNTEAFF.

The V gene is TRBV5-1, the J gene TRBJ2-1, with TRBD2 identical over 7 bases. The CDR3 length is 16 residues. The germline V gene encodes CDR1 SGHRS and CDR2 YFSETQ. V lost 0 bases and J lost 3; bases outside the gene matches: 6. Here the CDR3 reads CASSLVAGEGYNEQFF. The CDR3 DNA is TGCGCCAGCAGCTTGGTGGCGGGGGAGGGCTACAATGAGCAGTTCTTC.

The V gene is TRBV6-6, the J gene TRBJ1-2, with 9 nucleotides matching TRBD1. There are 20 residues in the CDR3. Trimming removed 6 bases from V and 2 bases from J; junction bases left unmatched: 22. Per germline, CDR1 MNHNY and CDR2 SVGAGI (reference sequence). The CDR3 loop reads CASSSTSRPGTGNTNYGYTF. CDR3 nucleotide sequence: TGTGCCAGCAGCTCCACCTCCCGCCCCGGGACAGGGAACACCAACTATGGCTACACCTTC.

The chain employs TRBV18 and TRBJ1-3; D unresolved. The CDR3 sequence is 15 residues long. V lost 3 bases and J lost 3, with 12 bases in between. CDR1 and CDR2 from the germline V gene are KGHSH and LQKENI. CDR3 sequence: CASSPLNAGGNTIYF. The CDR3 nucleotides are TGTGCCAGCTCACCTCTAAATGCGGGTGGAAACACCATATATTTT.

This chain links TRBV2 with TRBJ1-2; TRBD1 matches 10 bases. The germline V gene encodes CDR1 SNHLY and CDR2 FYNNEI. CDR3 length equals 16 residues. Trimming cost V 5 bases and J 6 bases; bases outside gene matches: 12. Here the CDR3 reads CASSIDRQGAPHGYTF. In DNA, the CDR3 is TGTGCCAGCAGTATAGACAGACAGGGGGCGCCCCATGGCTACACCTTC.

This chain joins TRBV9 and TRBJ2-7, with D possibly being TRBD2 (6 bases). Germline CDR1 reads SGDLS; CDR2 reads YYNGEE. The CDR3 has 17 amino acids. Between the trimmed V and J ends, which lost 0 bases and 1 base, there was a span of 17 bases. The DNA of the CDR3 is TGTGCCAGCAGCGTAGGTGGAGCGGGCCCGCATTCCTACGAGCAGTACTTC. This translates into CASSVGGAGPHSYEQYF.

This chain connects TRBV19 to TRBJ2-1; the match to TRBD2 covers 13 bases. V lost 4 bases to trimming and J lost 6 bases; unmatched junction nucleotides: 6. The CDR3 sequence is 16 residues long. Germline CDR1 LNHDA, CDR2 SQIVND (reference sequence). The CDR3 here is CASSNSGTSGINEQFF. The CDR3 region has the DNA TGTGCCAGTAGTAATTCCGGGACTAGCGGGATCAATGAGCAGTTCTTC. Full variable domain (remainder filled in from reference TRBV19 and TRBJ2-1): DGGITQSPKYLFRKEGQNVTLSCEQNLNHDAMYWYRQDPGQGLRLIYYSQIVNDFQKGDIAEGYSVSREKKESFPLTVTSAQKNPTAFYLCASSNSGTSGINEQFFGPGTRLTVL.

This clone was counted only a few times. The chain links TRBV5-1 to TRBJ2-7; the D is unclear. This CDR3 has 13 residues. The V gene lost 4 bases and the J gene lost 6 bases, with 14 bases spanning the gap. The germline V gene encodes CDR1 SGHRS and CDR2 YFSETQ. CDR3: CASSPREESEQYF. The CDR3 DNA sequence: TGCGCCAGCAGCCCTCGCGAGGAGAGCGAGCAGTACTTC.

This clone was observed once. The rearrangement joins TRBV27 to TRBJ2-3; D gene unclear. Germline assignment: CDR1 MNHEY and CDR2 SMNVEV (reference sequence). V lost 3 bases to trimming and J lost 0 bases, with 16 bases between them. The CDR3 spans 17 residues. The DNA for the CDR3 is TGTGCCAGCAGTTTCTTCCCGATTAGTTCTAGCACAGATACGCAGTATTTT. Its translation is CASSFFPISSSTDTQYF.

V gene TRBV6-5 combines with J gene TRBJ1-1; D possibly corresponds to TRBD1 (5 bases). Trimming removed 0 bases at V and 4 bases at J, with 12 bases between. This CDR3 contains 15 residues. CDR1 and CDR2 (germline): MNHEY, SVGAGI. CDR3 residues: CASSYSGGRTTEAFF. The CDR3 DNA is TGTGCCAGCAGTTACTCCGGGGGTCGGACCACTGAAGCTTTCTTT.

The chain combines TRBV24-1 with TRBJ2-1, with a weak D call TRBD2 (6 bases). This CDR3 has 18 residues. Germline lookup yields CDR1 KGHDR and CDR2 SFDVKD. With 5 bases removed from V and 2 bases from J, the gap between germline ends came to 21 bases. CDR3 in amino acids: CATSAPTSLLGTYNEQFF. DNA for the CDR3: TGTGCCACCAGTGCTCCCACTAGCTTATTGGGGACCTACAATGAGCAGTTCTTC.

The chain recombines TRBV24-1 with TRBJ2-3, with 7 bases aligning to TRBD1. Trimming cost V 3 bases and J 8 bases; bases outside gene matches: 10. Germline-derived CDR1 and CDR2 are KGHDR and SFDVKD. The length of the CDR3 is 15 residues. The CDR3 nucleotides read TGTGCCACCAGTGATATCGACAGGGTTAATCCTACGCAGTATTTT. Encoded protein: CATSDIDRVNPTQYF.

The chain carries TRBV6-1 and TRBJ1-5; no clear D. CDR1 and CDR2 (germline): MNHNS, SASEGT. Trimming shortened V by 1 base and J by 4 bases, and 11 bases separated the two germline ends. This CDR3 has 15 amino acids. CDR3 region: CASSEEILKNQPQHF. For the CDR3, the DNA is TGTGCCAGCAGTGAAGAGATACTGAAGAATCAGCCCCAGCATTTT.

V usage is TRBV5-1 and J usage is TRBJ2-7; 11 nucleotides match TRBD2. Per the germline V gene, CDR1 is SGHRS and CDR2 is YFSETQ. J lost 3 bases, V lost 0 bases, and 5 bases had no gene match. The CDR3 contains 16 residues. The CDR3: CASSLASGGTNYEQYF. In nucleotides, the CDR3 is TGCGCCAGCAGCTTGGCTAGCGGGGGGACAAACTACGAGCAGTACTTC.

The chain employs TRBV10-3 and TRBJ1-2, with 7 bases aligning to TRBD1. The length of the CDR3 is 14 residues. Trimming at V came to 4 bases and at J to 1 base, leaving 3 bases not matched to a gene. The germline V gene encodes CDR1 ENHRY and CDR2 SYGVKD. The CDR3: CAISGTGVNYGYTF. Here the CDR3 DNA reads TGTGCCATCAGTGGGACAGGAGTTAACTATGGCTACACCTTC.

The genes are TRBV12-3 or TRBV12-4 and TRBJ1-1; D is undetermined. Trimming cost V 3 bases and J 1 base, with 6 bases left between them. The CDR3 runs 13 residues. The CDR3 DNA reads TGTGCCAGCAGTTTTGGGCAGAACACTGAAGCTTTCTTT. Amino acid sequence: CASSFGQNTEAFF.

This clone was seen once. V is TRBV6-5 and J is TRBJ2-3; TRBD2 matches at 8 bases. The V and J ends lost 4 bases and 0 bases, in that order; junction bases with no gene match: 3. Germline CDR1 and CDR2: MNHEY and SVGAGI. This CDR3 has 15 residues. CDR3 amino acids: CASSFGLASTDTQYF. The CDR3 nucleotides read TGTGCCAGCAGTTTTGGACTAGCTAGCACAGATACGCAGTATTTT.